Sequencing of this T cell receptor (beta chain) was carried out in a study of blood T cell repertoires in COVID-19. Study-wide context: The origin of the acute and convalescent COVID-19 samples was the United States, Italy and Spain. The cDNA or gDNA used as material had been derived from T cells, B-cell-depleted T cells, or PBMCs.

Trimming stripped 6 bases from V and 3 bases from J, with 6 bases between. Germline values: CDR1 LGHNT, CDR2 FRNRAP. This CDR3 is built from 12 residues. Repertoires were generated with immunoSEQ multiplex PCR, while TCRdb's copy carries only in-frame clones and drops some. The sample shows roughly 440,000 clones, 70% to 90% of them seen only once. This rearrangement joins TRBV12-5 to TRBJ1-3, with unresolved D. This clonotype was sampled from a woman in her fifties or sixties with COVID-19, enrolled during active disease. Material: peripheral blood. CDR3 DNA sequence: TGTGCTAGTGGCCCCTATGGAAACACCATATATTTT. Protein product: CASGPYGNTIYF.